Listed below are T cell receptor beta chains from one sample, sequenced in a study of blood T cells in healthy people across ages. One entry per CDR3 protein, called by TCRdb with MiXCR from the 5' RACE reads. The sample lists roughly 930,000 distinct CDR3 sequences; around 48% were seen once. The sample was blood. Receptor source: a man aged 25 to 45 in good health. The CDR3 runs from the conserved cysteine through the conserved F or W. The D gene is left open where the match is weak. Where a row states a size, it is once, few, many or the class of an expanded clone; other rows omit it.

>TRBJ2-2|TRBV30|TRBD1|.
TGTGCCTGGACGCTGGGGACAGGGCCCGGGGAGCTGTTTTTT
CAWTLGTGPGELFF
>TRBJ2-5|TRBV20-1|TRBD1|few
TGCAGTGCTCCCGTTGGAGGACAGGGAGAGACCCAGTACTTC
CSAPVGGQGETQYF
>TRBJ2-7|TRBV20-1|.|.
TGCAGTGCTAGAGTTACAGGGACCTACGAGCAGTACTTC
CSARVTGTYEQYF
>TRBJ1-5|TRBV28|TRBD1|.
TGTGCCAGCAGCCTCTTTAGGGCAGGGGGCCATCAGCCCCAGCATTTT
CASSLFRAGGHQPQHF
>TRBJ1-1|TRBV29-1|TRBD1|once
TGCAGCGCCTCCGGGACAGGGGGGTTTGGAGCTTTCTTT
CSASGTGGFGAFF
>TRBJ2-4|TRBV20-1|.|.
TGCAGTGCTAGGGCGGACAAAAACATTCAGTACTTC
CSARADKNIQYF
>TRBJ2-3|TRBV10-3|TRBD1|few
TGTGCCATCAGTGAGCCTAGGGACAGGGCGGAGTATTTT
CAISEPRDRAEYF
>TRBJ2-7|TRBV20-1|.|few
TGCAGTGCTAGTCCCCACTACGAGCAGTACTTC
CSASPHYEQYF
>TRBJ2-3|TRBV27|.|.
TGTGCCAGCAGTTGGAGGGGGGCGGCCCGTGTAGATACGCAGTATTTT
CASSWRGAARVDTQYF
>TRBJ1-2|TRBV12-3/TRBV12-4|.|.
TGTGCCAGCAGTCCCATTTATCCATATGGCTACACCTTC
CASSPIYPYGYTF
>TRBJ2-7|TRBV5-1|.|.
TGCGCCAGCAGCTTGATATCAGGATTCGACGAGCAGTACTTC
CASSLISGFDEQYF
>TRBJ2-1|TRBV4-1|TRBD1|.
TGCGCCAGCAGCCAAGATGTAGGGGGCGGCGAGCAGTTCTTC
CASSQDVGGGEQFF
>TRBJ1-1|TRBV2|.|.
TGTGCCAGCACCCGAGTAGAGAACACTGAAGCTTTCTTT
CASTRVENTEAFF
>TRBJ1-5|TRBV20-1|.|.
TGCAGTGCTAGGTGGGTGGGGATGGGCAATCAGCCCCAGCATTTT
CSARWVGMGNQPQHF
>TRBJ1-1|TRBV4-1|.|.
TGCGCCAGCAGCCGTCCCCCGGGCGAAGCTTTCTTT
CASSRPPGEAFF
>TRBJ1-5|TRBV7-2|TRBD1|few
TGTGCCAGCAGCCCACGACAGGGCGGAGGCAATCAGCCCCAGCATTTT
CASSPRQGGGNQPQHF
>TRBJ2-3|TRBV12-3/TRBV12-4|.|.
TGTGCCAGCAGTTCTTGGGCAGAGGTGCCGGATACGCAGTATTTT
CASSSWAEVPDTQYF
>TRBJ2-6|TRBV6-1|TRBD1|.
TGTGCCAGCAGTCTTCGCCGGACAGGAGTCTCTGGGGCCAACGTCCTGACTTTC
CASSLRRTGVSGANVLTF
>TRBJ1-2|TRBV29-1|.|.
TGCAGCGTTGTTCCAGGCTTTGGCTATGGCTACACCTTC
CSVVPGFGYGYTF
>TRBJ2-5|TRBV3-1|TRBD2|.
TGTGCCAGCAGCCAAGGGACTAGCGGGGCCAGTAACCAGTACTTC
CASSQGTSGASNQYF
>TRBJ2-3|TRBV5-1|TRBD2|many
TGCGCCAGCAGCTTGGCCCTAGCGGGGACTAGCACAGATACGCAGTATTTT
CASSLALAGTSTDTQYF
>TRBJ2-7|TRBV20-1|.|.
TGCAGTGCTAGAGATCCCCTTGCCGTCGCCTACGAGCAGTACTTC
CSARDPLAVAYEQYF
>TRBJ1-4|TRBV6-5|.|.
TGTGCCAGCAGTTACAGTACAGGATACCATGAAAAACTGTTTTTT
CASSYSTGYHEKLFF
>TRBJ1-1|TRBV6-2/TRBV6-3|TRBD1|.
TGTGCCAGCAGGTTCGACAGGGTGAACACTGAAGCTTTCTTT
CASRFDRVNTEAFF
>TRBJ1-5|TRBV20-1|TRBD1|.
TGCAGTGCTAAAGGGGACAGGGGGTATAGTCAGCCCCAGCATTTT
CSAKGDRGYSQPQHF
>TRBJ2-5|TRBV6-2/TRBV6-3|TRBD2|few
TGTGCCAGCATATGGCGGGGGGGGTTCCAGACCCAGTACTTC
CASIWRGGFQTQYF
>TRBJ2-5|TRBV7-9|.|.
TGTGCCAGCAGCTTAGAGTCACAGACCCAGTACTTC
CASSLESQTQYF
>TRBJ2-7|TRBV29-1|TRBD1|few
TGCAGCATTCAGGACAGGGACTCCTACGAGCAGTACTTC
CSIQDRDSYEQYF
>TRBJ2-2|TRBV6-6|TRBD1|.
TGTGCCAGCAGTTACCCCCAGGGGGAAACCGGGGAGCTGTTTTTT
CASSYPQGETGELFF
>TRBJ2-7|TRBV6-2/TRBV6-3|.|.
TGTGCCAGCAGCCAGGGCCTTTTGGGGTTGAACGAGCAGTACTTC
CASSQGLLGLNEQYF
>TRBJ2-5|TRBV20-1|TRBD2|.
TGCAGTGCTAGTCTAGGACTAGCGGGCCGGATTCAAGAGACCCAGTACTTC
CSASLGLAGRIQETQYF
>TRBJ2-6|TRBV29-1|.|once
TGCAGCGTTGGGGACATCTCTGGGGCCAACGTCCTGACTTTC
CSVGDISGANVLTF
>TRBJ2-1|TRBV5-1|TRBD1|.
TGCGCCAGCAGCTGGGGACAGTCCTCCAATGAGCAGTTCTTC
CASSWGQSSNEQFF
>TRBJ2-1|TRBV7-2|.|.
TGTGCCAGCAGCTTTGTAACTCGCGATGAGCAGTTCTTC
CASSFVTRDEQFF
>TRBJ2-7|TRBV27|.|.
TGTGCCAGCAGTTTATCCTCGCGGAGGCAAACCTACGAGCAGTACTTC
CASSLSSRRQTYEQYF
>TRBJ2-7|TRBV18|.|.
TGTGCCAGCTCCCCACAGGGGGGGACCTACGAGCAGTACTTC
CASSPQGGTYEQYF
>TRBJ1-2|TRBV25-1|.|.
TGTGTCAGCAGTGAATTGGGGACGGGTTCTAACTATGGCTACACCTTC
CVSSELGTGSNYGYTF
>TRBJ2-7|TRBV25-1|.|.
TGTGCCAGCAGTGAATATGGGGGGGGCCTGAACGAGCAGTACTTC
CASSEYGGGLNEQYF
>TRBJ1-2|TRBV12-3/TRBV12-4|TRBD1|once
TGTGCCAGCAGGCTGACAGGGGGCGGAAGCTATGGCTACACCTTC
CASRLTGGGSYGYTF
>TRBJ1-2|TRBV6-1|.|few
TGTGCCAGCAGTGAAGGGGTATTACGCCCTTATGGCTACACCTTC
CASSEGVLRPYGYTF
>TRBJ1-2|TRBV27|TRBD1|few
TGTGCCAGCAGTTCTCCATTCACAGGGGGCGCTAGCTATGGCTACACCTTC
CASSSPFTGGASYGYTF
>TRBJ1-2|TRBV4-2|.|.
TGTGCCAGCAGCCAAGGAATGGACAGAACCCAAGATGGCTACACCTTC
CASSQGMDRTQDGYTF
>TRBJ2-2|TRBV7-2|.|.
TGTGCCAGCAGCTTAGCCGGGAGTACCGGCACCGGGGAGCTGTTTTTT
CASSLAGSTGTGELFF
>TRBJ1-6|TRBV20-1|TRBD1|few
TGCAGTGCTAGGGACCGACCCGCGGACAGGTCCTTTAATTCACCCCTCCACTTT
CSARDRPADRSFNSPLHF
>TRBJ1-6|TRBV7-9|TRBD1|few
TGTGCCAGCAGCCGTGGTTTGACAGGGGACACAGCTCGATCCAATTCACCCCTCCACTTT
CASSRGLTGDTARSNSPLHF
>TRBJ2-7|TRBV30|TRBD1|.
TGTGCCTGGCGTCCTCCGACAGGGTACCGACCTGAGGGAATGTACGAGCAGTACTTC
CAWRPPTGYRPEGMYEQYF